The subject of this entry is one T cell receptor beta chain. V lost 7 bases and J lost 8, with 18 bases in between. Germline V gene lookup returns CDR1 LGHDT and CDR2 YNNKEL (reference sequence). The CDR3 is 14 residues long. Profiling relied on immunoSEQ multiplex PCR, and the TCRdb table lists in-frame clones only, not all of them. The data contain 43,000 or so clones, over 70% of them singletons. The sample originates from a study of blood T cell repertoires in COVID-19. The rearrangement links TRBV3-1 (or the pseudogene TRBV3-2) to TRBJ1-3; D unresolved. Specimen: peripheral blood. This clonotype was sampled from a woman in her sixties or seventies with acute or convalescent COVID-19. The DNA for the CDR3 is TGTGCCAGCATCTCACACGGACTCCCGGACACCATATATTTT. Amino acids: CASISHGLPDTIYF.